The clone carrying this T cell receptor (beta chain) has a single count. The antigen is not known. There are 11 residues in the CDR3. Deletions cut 4 bases from V and 1 base from J, with 4 bases between. The germline V gene encodes CDR1 SQVTM and CDR2 ANQGSEA. The data are from a study of T cells in localized non-small cell lung cancer. Regarding the study as a whole: Longer overall survival accompanied higher blood T cell density. In uninvolved adjacent lung, T cell clonality reached its highest value, exceeding tumor. Median detection of top 100 tumor clones in adjacent lung was 55 to 60 clones.

The table came from immunoSEQ multiplex PCR; TCRdb's copy has only in-frame clones and leaves some out. The table has 34,000 or so clones, 85% to 95% seen once. This TCR was sampled from a female donor of 60 years or more with stage I lung adenocarcinoma. V and J are TRBV29-1 and TRBJ2-5; D is unclear. Material: peripheral blood, obtained before any cancer treatment. The CDR3, as DNA: TGCAGCGTTGGGATCCAAGAGACCCAGTACTTC. It is translated as CSVGIQETQYF.